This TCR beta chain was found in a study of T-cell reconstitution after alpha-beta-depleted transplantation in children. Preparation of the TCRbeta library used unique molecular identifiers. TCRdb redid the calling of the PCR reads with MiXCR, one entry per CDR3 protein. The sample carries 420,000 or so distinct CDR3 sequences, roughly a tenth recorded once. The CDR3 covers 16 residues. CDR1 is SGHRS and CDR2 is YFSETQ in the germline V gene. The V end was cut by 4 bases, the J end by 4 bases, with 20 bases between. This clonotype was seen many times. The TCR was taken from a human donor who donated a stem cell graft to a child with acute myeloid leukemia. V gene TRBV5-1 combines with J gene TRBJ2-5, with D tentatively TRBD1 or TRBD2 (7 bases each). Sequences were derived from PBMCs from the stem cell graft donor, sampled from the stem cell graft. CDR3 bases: TGCGCCAGCAGCCCGGGGAGCGGGACAGCAGGAGAGACCCAGTACTTC. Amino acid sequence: CASSPGSGTAGETQYF. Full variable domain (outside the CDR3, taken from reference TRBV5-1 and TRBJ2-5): KAGVTQTPRYLIKTRGQQVTLSCSPISGHRSVSWYQQTPGQGLQFLFEYFSETQRNKGNFPGRFSGRQFSNSRSEMNVSTLELGDSALYLCASSPGSGTAGETQYFGPGTRLLVL.